What follows are 25 T cell receptor beta chains derived from one specimen sequenced in a study of early T cells in non-severe SARS-CoV-2 infection (dated by TCRdb to about 2021). Library creation used 5' RACE. Sequencing instrument: NextSeq 500. The raw public reads went through TCRdb reprocessing: fastp at Q25, MiXCR clone calling, in-frame beta chains kept. Rows merge per CDR3 protein into single entries with the most common DNA and genes. Here the sample has about 22,000 distinct CDR3 sequences; 4% to 4.5% occur a single time. The top ten constitute roughly 1.6% of the sample. Specimen: whole blood. Every receptor here comes from an adult who was a healthcare worker with PCR-confirmed SARS-CoV-2 infection or an uninfected control (not recorded which).

This clonotype was recorded many times. The chain links TRBV7-9 to TRBJ1-1, with no clear D. The CDR3 totals 13 residues. Trimming pared 2 bases from V and 4 bases from J, leaving 8 bases between. Germline V gene lookup returns CDR1 SEHNR and CDR2 FQNEAQ (reference sequence). The CDR3 here is CASSLREGTEAFF. CDR3 bases: TGTGCCAGCAGCTTAAGGGAAGGCACTGAAGCTTTCTTT.

This chain links TRBV7-6 with TRBJ2-3; D is possibly TRBD2 (6 bases). The length of the CDR3 is 14 residues. Germline values: CDR1 SGHVS, CDR2 FNYEAQ. Trimming removed 7 bases at V and 3 bases at J, with 14 bases between. Here the CDR3 DNA reads TGTGCCAGCACCCTAATGGGGGGAACAGATACGCAGTATTTT. Protein: CASTLMGGTDTQYF.

This clonotype was observed many times. This chain uses TRBV30 with TRBJ1-2; a possible D gene is TRBD1 (5 bases). The CDR3 is 13 residues long. V was clipped by 8 bases and J by 6 bases, with 19 bases between them. CDR1 is GTSNPN, CDR2 SVGIG, per germline (reference sequence). The CDR3: CAGISGTRDGYTF. CDR3 coding DNA: TGTGCCGGAATATCCGGGACCCGAGATGGCTACACCTTC. The whole variable domain, remainder taken from reference TRBV30 and TRBJ1-2, is SQTIHQWPATLVQPVGSPLSLECTVEGTSNPNLYWYRQAAGRGLQLLFYSVGIGQISSEVPQNLSASRPQDRQFILSSKKLLLSDSGFYLCAGISGTRDGYTFGSGTRLTVV.

This clonotype was recorded a few times. This sequence joins TRBV11-2 and TRBJ2-2; D call uncertain. V lost 6 bases and J lost 2, with 16 bases in between. This CDR3 region has 16 residues. From germline, CDR1 is SGHAT and CDR2 FQNNGV. The DNA for the CDR3 is TGTGCCAGCAGGTCTCTCGGCCAGCTTAACACCGGGGAGCTGTTTTTT. Residues: CASRSLGQLNTGELFF.

This clonotype was detected a few times. Germline and junction disagree at one end, which may indicate a read error. The rearrangement links TRBV7-2 to TRBJ1-3; possible D gene TRBD1, 5 bases. Germline loops: CDR1 SGHTA, CDR2 FQGNSA. The CDR3 has 14 residues. CDR3 sequence: CASSLGGSENTIYF. DNA of the CDR3: TGTGCCAGCAGCTTAGGGGGCTCTGAAAACACCATATATTTT.

This clonotype appeared many times. The chain joins TRBV7-9 to TRBJ2-1, with unresolved D. CDR1 is SEHNR, CDR2 FQNEAQ, per germline (reference sequence). This CDR3 has 15 amino acids. V dropped 5 bases and J dropped 7 bases, with 18 bases sitting between them. The CDR3 sequence: CASSPTGSAVNEQFF. CDR3 coding DNA: TGTGCCAGCAGCCCTACCGGCTCGGCCGTTAATGAGCAGTTCTTC.

This clonotype has a count of ten or more. The chain employs TRBV4-1 and TRBJ2-7; 7 nucleotides match TRBD1. The CDR3 consists of 15 residues. The junction had 10 bases not matched to a gene; V was cut back by 4 bases and J by 4 bases. Per germline, CDR1 MGHRA and CDR2 YSYEKL. This CDR3 reads CASSLPGTARYEQYF. The CDR3 coding sequence is TGCGCCAGCAGCCTCCCCGGGACAGCCAGATACGAGCAGTACTTC.

This clonotype was seen ten or more times. V and J are TRBV11-2 and TRBJ2-1; D gene unclear. The ends were cut back, 7 bases at V and 4 bases at J, with 14 bases in the middle. The CDR3 length is 14 residues. The germline V gene has CDR1 SGHAT and CDR2 FQNNGV. CDR3 in DNA: TGTGCCAGCACCCCCGGTTCGGGTTACAATGAGCAGTTCTTC. It specifies CASTPGSGYNEQFF.

The gene calls are TRBV20-1 and TRBJ2-6; tentatively, D is TRBD1 or TRBD2 (6 bases each). V was cut by 2 bases and J by 4 bases, with 21 bases left in between. The CDR3 length is 18 residues. In germline, CDR1 is DFQATT, CDR2 SNEGSKA (reference sequence). The CDR3 DNA reads as TGCAGTGCTAGACCGACAGGCTGGGGGGTGAGCGGGGCCAACGTCCTGACTTTC. This gives the protein CSARPTGWGVSGANVLTF.

This sequence joins TRBV3-1 and TRBJ1-4, with D unclear. Germline-derived CDR1 and CDR2 are LGHDT and YNNKEL (reference sequence). Deletions cut 2 bases from V and 5 bases from J, with 12 bases between. The CDR3 totals 15 residues. The CDR3 region is CASSQRISGNEKLFF. The CDR3, as DNA: TGTGCCAGCAGCCAAAGGATCTCCGGGAATGAAAAACTGTTTTTT.

By its share, this clonotype is medium-sized. The chain carries TRBV14 and TRBJ1-1, with D uncertain. There are 12 residues in the CDR3. V was cut by 0 bases and J by 4 bases, with 3 bases left in between. In germline, CDR1 is SGHDN, CDR2 FVKESK. Here the CDR3 reads CASSQEATEAFF. In DNA, the CDR3 is TGTGCCAGCAGCCAAGAAGCCACTGAAGCTTTCTTT. The entire variable domain, with the rest obtained from reference TRBV14 and TRBJ1-1, is as follows: EAGVTQFPSHSVIEKGQTVTLRCDPISGHDNLYWYRRVMGKEIKFLLHFVKESKQDESGMPNNRFLAERTGGTYSTLKVQPAELEDSGVYFCASSQEATEAFFGQGTRLTVV.

This clonotype was found a few times. J is TRBJ1-2 and V is TRBV3-1, with D perhaps matching TRBD1 (5 bases). In germline, CDR1 is LGHDT, CDR2 YNNKEL (reference sequence). V dropped 4 bases and J dropped 8 bases, with 17 bases sitting between them. The CDR3 is 14 amino acids. The CDR3 spells CASSLRVGAEGYTF. The CDR3 DNA sequence: TGTGCCAGCAGCCTCCGGGTTGGGGCTGAAGGCTACACCTTC.

This clonotype was found many times. The V call is TRBV20-1, the J call TRBJ2-5; TRBD2 agrees at 9 bases. The CDR3 is made up of 13 amino acids. Germline CDR1 is DFQATT and CDR2 is SNEGSKA (reference sequence). The junction had 5 bases not matched to a gene; V was cut back by 4 bases and J by 5 bases. This chain's CDR3 is CSAKGLALETQYF. In DNA form, the CDR3 reads TGCAGTGCTAAGGGACTAGCATTGGAGACCCAGTACTTC.

This clonotype occurred many times. The chain links TRBV5-1 to TRBJ2-5, with D perhaps TRBD1 (6 bases). Trimming removed 1 base at V and 4 bases at J, with 11 bases between. The V gene's germline CDR1 is SGHRS and CDR2 YFSETQ. The CDR3 is 14 residues long. The CDR3, as DNA: TGCGCCAGCAGCTTGCAGGGGCCGGGAGAGACCCAGTACTTC. Its protein product is CASSLQGPGETQYF.

Only a few counts were recorded for this clonotype. The chain links TRBV5-1 to TRBJ1-1; TRBD1 might be the D (5 bases). From germline, CDR1 is SGHRS and CDR2 YFSETQ. Trimming shortened V by 2 bases and J by 7 bases, and 21 bases separated the two germline ends. The CDR3 extends over 16 amino acids. This chain's CDR3 is CASSFPRDGPRGEAFF. The CDR3 coding sequence is TGCGCCAGCAGCTTCCCCCGGGACGGTCCTCGGGGTGAAGCTTTCTTT.

At least ten counts were recorded for this clonotype. The chain uses TRBV6-8 and TRBJ2-3; D might be TRBD2 (7 bases). Germline V CDR1 and CDR2: MNHGY, SAAAGT. The CDR3 sequence is 17 residues long. The V and J ends lost 7 bases and 2 bases respectively, with 22 bases between them. The chain's CDR3 is CASTPPGGPHLTDTQYF. The CDR3 DNA follows: TGTGCCAGCACCCCGCCCGGGGGGCCCCATCTCACAGATACGCAGTATTTT.

The J gene is TRBJ2-5, the V gene TRBV5-4, with 10 bases aligning to TRBD2. Per germline, CDR1 SGHNT and CDR2 YYREEE (reference sequence). V gave up 0 bases and J gave up 5 bases; unmatched junction bases: 4. This CDR3 contains 15 residues. The CDR3 sequence: CASSLVSGGLETQYF. The CDR3 DNA sequence: TGTGCCAGCAGCTTGGTTAGCGGGGGGCTGGAGACCCAGTACTTC.

This clonotype came up many times. The gene calls are TRBV21-1 and TRBJ2-2; the listed D gene, TRBD1, was not tested against the DNA. TRBV21-1 constitutes a pseudogene. The CDR3 runs 18 residues. The DNA of the CDR3 is TGTGCCAGCAGCAAGGGACCGCTCCCTGCGTCGAACACCGGGGAGCTGTTTTTT. This sequence encodes CASSKGPLPASNTGELFF.

Ten or more counts support this clonotype. The V gene is TRBV7-6, the J gene TRBJ1-6; TRBD1 might be the D (6 bases). With 5 bases removed from V and 7 bases from J, the gap between germline ends came to 18 bases. The CDR3 has 16 residues. Germline values: CDR1 SGHVS, CDR2 FNYEAQ. The CDR3 bases are TGTGCCAGCAGCCCGGGACACTATAACACCAATTCACCCCTCCACTTT. Protein: CASSPGHYNTNSPLHF.

This clonotype was recorded at least ten times. The rearrangement joins TRBV7-2 to TRBJ2-1; D possibly corresponds to TRBD2 (5 bases). The V and J ends lost 5 bases and 2 bases respectively, with 19 bases between them. The CDR3 spans 17 residues. Germline CDR1 SGHTA, CDR2 FQGNSA. The CDR3 sequence: CASSLFLLRDPYNEQFF. The CDR3 coding sequence is TGTGCCAGCAGCCTATTCCTTCTCCGGGATCCCTACAATGAGCAGTTCTTC.

Ten or more counts support this clonotype. The rearrangement uses TRBV20-1 and TRBJ2-7, with 8 bases lining up with TRBD1. V lost 5 bases, J lost 7 bases, and 7 bases stayed unmatched. Germline CDR1 and CDR2: DFQATT and SNEGSKA (reference sequence). This CDR3 has 12 amino acids. The CDR3 bases are TGCAGTGCTCCCGGGACAGGAGAAGAGCAGTACTTC. As protein: CSAPGTGEEQYF.

CDR3 nucleotides: TGTGCCAGCAGCTTAATCGGGGCGACTCTAAACACTGAAGCTTTCTTT. Amino acids: CASSLIGATLNTEAFF. The chain couples TRBV11-2 to TRBJ1-1, with D perhaps matching TRBD1 (5 bases). Germline V gene data show CDR1 as SGHAT and CDR2 as FQNNGV. V was trimmed by 2 bases and J by 2 bases, leaving 15 bases between them. The CDR3 consists of 16 residues.

V gene TRBV19 combines with J gene TRBJ1-2; possible D gene TRBD1, 5 bases. The V gene lost 9 bases and the J gene lost 0 bases, with 11 bases spanning the gap. The CDR3 totals 13 residues. Per germline, CDR1 LNHDA and CDR2 SQIVND (reference sequence). This CDR3 is CASVKGANYGYTF. CDR3 nucleotide sequence: TGTGCCAGCGTTAAAGGGGCTAACTATGGCTACACCTTC.

This clonotype appeared many times. V and J are TRBV7-2 and TRBJ1-6, with 7 bases fitting TRBD1. The length of the CDR3 is 17 residues. Germline V gene sequence: CDR1 SGHTA, CDR2 FQGNSA. Trimming at V came to 1 base and at J to 8 bases, leaving 11 bases not matched to a gene. Here the CDR3 DNA reads TGTGCCAGCAGCTTAGAGCAGGGGGTCCTAGGTCATTCACCCCTCCACTTT. The encoded protein is CASSLEQGVLGHSPLHF. The full variable domain, completed using reference TRBV7-2 and TRBJ1-6, is GAGVSQSPSNKVTEKGKDVELRCDPISGHTALYWYRQSLGQGLEFLIYFQGNSAPDKSGLPSDRFSAERTGGSVSTLTIQRTQQEDSAVYLCASSLEQGVLGHSPLHFGNGTRLTVT.

This clonotype is judged medium-sized (0.01 to 0.1%). The rearrangement links TRBV27 to TRBJ2-7; perhaps TRBD2 as D (5 bases). Deletions cut 7 bases from V and 1 base from J, with 17 bases between. Germline values: CDR1 MNHEY, CDR2 SMNVEV (reference sequence). CDR3 length: 15 residues. The CDR3 sequence is CASTPIGVGSYEQYF. The CDR3 DNA is TGTGCCAGCACCCCGATCGGGGTAGGGTCCTACGAGCAGTACTTC.